The 26 T cell receptor beta chains below were found in one sample sequenced in a study of CD8 T cells in Susac syndrome. With random hexamers, about 0.5 to 1 ug RNA was reverse transcribed. TCRdb used MiXCR to reprocess the immunoSEQ multiplex PCR reads, holding one entry per CDR3 protein. Here the sample spans some 260,000 distinct CDR3 sequences, approximately 92% being singletons. Sequenced input: CD4+ T cells from PBMCs. The receptors originated from a human donor with multiple sclerosis.

The rearrangement joins TRBV25-1 to TRBJ2-3; 12 bases align to TRBD2. V was clipped by 3 bases and J by 6 bases; unmatched bases: 7. This CDR3 region has 16 residues. Germline V gene lookup returns CDR1 MGHDK and CDR2 SYGVNS. The CDR3: CASSEPGLAGGDTQYF. The CDR3 DNA reads TGTGCCAGCAGTGAGCCGGGACTAGCGGGCGGGGATACGCAGTATTTT.

The genes are TRBV27 and TRBJ2-4; 11 nucleotides agree with TRBD1. Germline CDR1 MNHEY, CDR2 SMNVEV (reference sequence). The CDR3 is 14 amino acids. V trimming: 6 bases; J trimming: 13 bases; junction bases outside the gene matches: 11. CDR3 nucleotides: TGTGCCAGCAGCTCCTCCGGGACAGGGGGTCCCCAGTACTTC. Protein: CASSSSGTGGPQYF.

V usage is TRBV6-2 or TRBV6-3 and J usage is TRBJ2-3; TRBD2 agrees at 9 bases. V trimming: 0 bases; J trimming: 2 bases; junction bases outside the gene matches: 6. The CDR3 extends over 17 amino acids. Per the germline V gene, CDR1 is MNHEY and CDR2 is SVGEGT. Here the CDR3 reads CASSYSKSGGTTDTQYF. CDR3 DNA sequence: TGTGCCAGCAGTTACTCGAAGAGCGGGGGGACCACAGATACGCAGTATTTT.

This chain links TRBV7-2 with TRBJ1-5; D not certain. V was trimmed by 3 bases and J by 7 bases, leaving 7 bases between them. The CDR3 runs 12 residues. Per germline, CDR1 SGHTA and CDR2 FQGNSA. In DNA, the CDR3 is TGTGCCAGCAGCTTTTTGGAACAGCCCCAGCATTTT. This codes for CASSFLEQPQHF.

CDR3 sequence reads: CASGPGHPYEQYF. The CDR3 DNA reads as TGTGCCAGTGGCCCCGGACACCCCTACGAGCAGTACTTC. The rearrangement joins TRBV19 to TRBJ2-7; possible D gene TRBD1, 5 bases. CDR1 is LNHDA, CDR2 SQIVND, per germline (reference sequence). Between the trimmed V and J ends, which lost 8 bases and 2 bases, there was a span of 13 bases. This CDR3 has 13 residues.

CDR3 DNA: TGCAGTGTTCCCCTGAGAGGGGGCACCGGGGAGCTGTTTTTT. It specifies CSVPLRGGTGELFF. The V call is TRBV20-1, the J call TRBJ2-2, with D maybe TRBD1 (6 bases). Germline V lookup: CDR1 DFQATT, CDR2 SNEGSKA (reference sequence). V was cut by 7 bases and J by 4 bases, with 16 bases left in between. The CDR3 spans 14 residues.

The chain employs TRBV5-4 and TRBJ2-5; 7 bases align to TRBD1. The CDR3 extends over 14 amino acids. V gave up 4 bases and J gave up 6 bases; unmatched junction bases: 9. Per the germline V gene, CDR1 is SGHNT and CDR2 is YYREEE (reference sequence). The CDR3 protein is CASSRRQGRKTQYF. The CDR3, as DNA: TGTGCCAGCAGCCGCCGACAGGGAAGAAAGACCCAGTACTTC.

The chain carries TRBV29-1 and TRBJ2-4; tentative D call: TRBD2 (6 bases). The CDR3 contains 17 residues. V lost 4 bases and J lost 6, with 25 bases in between. Per germline, CDR1 SQVTM and CDR2 ANQGSEA. The DNA for the CDR3 is TGCAGCGTTGTCCCCTTCCCGGATTCGGACTACCTAAACATTCAGTACTTC. Translating it yields CSVVPFPDSDYLNIQYF.

The gene calls are TRBV19 and TRBJ1-1; no clear D gene. Deletions cut 9 bases from V and 3 bases from J, with 8 bases between. CDR1 is LNHDA and CDR2 is SQIVND in the germline V gene (reference sequence). The CDR3 has 11 residues. For the CDR3, the DNA is TGTGCCAGCAAAGAGCACACTGAAGCTTTCTTT. Encoded protein: CASKEHTEAFF.

This clonotype has only a few counts. The V call is TRBV4-2, the J call TRBJ2-7, with 10 bases identical to TRBD1. The V and J ends lost 4 bases and 3 bases, in that order; junction bases with no gene match: 6. The CDR3 totals 15 residues. The germline V gene has CDR1 LGHNA and CDR2 YNFKEQ. CDR3 residues: CASSRTGGPHYEQYF. In nucleotides, the CDR3 is TGTGCCAGCAGCCGGACAGGGGGACCCCACTACGAGCAGTACTTC.

The rearrangement joins TRBV30 to TRBJ2-7, with D perhaps TRBD2 (6 bases). Trimming shortened V by 2 bases and J by 5 bases, and 16 bases separated the two germline ends. Germline values: CDR1 GTSNPN, CDR2 SVGIG (reference sequence). There are 14 residues in the CDR3. CDR3 sequence: CAWSPGEILDEQYF. CDR3 nucleotide sequence: TGTGCCTGGAGTCCGGGGGAGATATTGGACGAGCAGTACTTC.

This chain connects TRBV7-9 to TRBJ2-5, with 7 bases identical to TRBD1. Trimming removed 5 bases from V and 6 bases from J; junction bases left unmatched: 12. CDR1 is SEHNR and CDR2 is FQNEAQ in the germline V gene (reference sequence). This CDR3 is built from 15 residues. The CDR3 is CASSRQDRNGQTQYF. CDR3 DNA: TGTGCCAGCAGCAGACAGGACAGGAATGGGCAGACCCAGTACTTC.

The chain links TRBV20-1 to TRBJ1-1; 7 bases line up with TRBD1. V lost 5 bases to trimming and J lost 4 bases; unmatched junction nucleotides: 1. Germline-derived CDR1 and CDR2 are DFQATT and SNEGSKA (reference sequence). The length of the CDR3 is 11 residues. CDR3 loop: CSADRATEAFF. The CDR3 region has the DNA TGCAGTGCTGACAGGGCCACTGAAGCTTTCTTT.

The chain uses TRBV12-3 or TRBV12-4 and TRBJ2-5; 9 nucleotides line up with TRBD1. This CDR3 has 14 residues. The J segment lost 2 bases and the V segment lost 5 bases, leaving 3 bases of the junction unmatched. The CDR3 spells CASSRGQGQETQYF. The CDR3 DNA reads TGTGCCAGCAGTCGCGGACAGGGGCAAGAGACCCAGTACTTC.

This rearrangement joins TRBV2 to TRBJ2-1; D remains ambiguous. Germline V gene sequence: CDR1 SNHLY, CDR2 FYNNEI. V was shortened by 2 bases and J by 8 bases, with 7 bases between the two germline ends. The CDR3 has 12 residues. DNA of the CDR3: TGTGCCAGCAGTGAAATAGGTTATGAGCAGTTCTTC. Translation gives CASSEIGYEQFF.

J is TRBJ1-1 and V is TRBV29-1; 7 nucleotides line up with TRBD1. Per germline, CDR1 SQVTM and CDR2 ANQGSEA. There are 13 residues in the CDR3. With 7 bases clipped from V and 1 base from J, the junction kept 6 bases outside the gene matches. The CDR3 DNA reads as TGCAGCGGAAAACAGGGGACGAACACTGAAGCTTTCTTT. It translates to CSGKQGTNTEAFF.

This chain connects TRBV20-1 to TRBJ2-3; 9 bases are shared with TRBD1. V lost 5 bases to trimming and J lost 5 bases; unmatched junction nucleotides: 5. This CDR3 is built from 13 residues. CDR1 is DFQATT, CDR2 SNEGSKA, per germline (reference sequence). CDR3 region: CSALDRGGDTQYF. The CDR3 DNA follows: TGCAGTGCTCTGGACAGGGGAGGAGATACGCAGTATTTT.

The chain recombines TRBV25-1 with TRBJ2-1, with a weak D call TRBD2 (6 bases). The CDR3 totals 11 residues. V lost 6 bases, J lost 9 bases, and 9 bases lay in between. Looked up from germline, CDR1 is MGHDK and CDR2 is SYGVNS. The CDR3 region has the DNA TGTGCCAGCAGAATCGGGGGTGAGCAGTTCTTC. As protein: CASRIGGEQFF.

This chain connects TRBV3-1 to TRBJ1-2, with a possible D match to TRBD1 (6 bases). Germline assignment: CDR1 LGHDT and CDR2 YNNKEL (reference sequence). V was clipped by 1 base and J by 11 bases, with 11 bases between them. CDR3 length: 12 residues. The CDR3: CASSQGNRAYTF. CDR3 sequence (DNA): TGTGCCAGCAGCCAAGGGAACAGGGCTTACACCTTC. The variable domain in full, completed from reference TRBV3-1 and TRBJ1-2, reads DTAVSQTPKYLVTQMGNDKSIKCEQNLGHDTMYWYKQDSKKFLKIMFSYNNKELIINETVPNRFSPKSPDKAHLNLHINSLELGDSAVYFCASSQGNRAYTFGSGTRLTVV.

The rearrangement joins TRBV19 to TRBJ2-2; 8 positions agree with TRBD2. There are 16 residues in the CDR3. V shed 3 bases, J shed 4 bases, and the junction held 7 bases outside the gene matches. Germline CDR1 reads LNHDA; CDR2 reads SQIVND (reference sequence). The CDR3 nucleotides read TGTGCCAGTAGTATTGGAGCGGGAGAGGTCACCGGGGAGCTGTTTTTT. It is translated as CASSIGAGEVTGELFF.

The V gene is TRBV5-6, the J gene TRBJ2-7; no clear D gene. CDR1 is SGHDT, CDR2 YYEEEE, per germline. This CDR3 has 12 residues. V lost 1 base to trimming and J lost 3 bases, with 5 bases between them. The CDR3 region has the DNA TGTGCCAGCAGCTTGTCGGACTACGAGCAGTACGTC. Translated, it gives CASSLSDYEQYV.

The chain is built from TRBV29-1 and TRBJ1-5; D may be TRBD1 (5 bases). Germline V gene lookup returns CDR1 SQVTM and CDR2 ANQGSEA. The ends were cut back, 3 bases at V and 6 bases at J, with 12 bases in the middle. The length of the CDR3 is 13 residues. For the CDR3, the DNA is TGCAGCGTTGAGGCAGGGACGGGTCAGCCCCAGCATTTT. The encoded protein is CSVEAGTGQPQHF.

The rearrangement uses TRBV7-6 and TRBJ2-3; D is ambiguous. Per the germline V gene, CDR1 is SGHVS and CDR2 is FNYEAQ. V dropped 1 base and J dropped 6 bases, with 8 bases sitting between them. This CDR3 comprises 13 residues. The DNA for the CDR3 is TGTGCCAGCAGCTTAGGGGAATTCGATACGCAGTATTTT. Translation gives CASSLGEFDTQYF.

The count of this clonotype is one. The gene calls are TRBV5-4 and TRBJ2-7; the match to TRBD2 covers 7 bases. The CDR3 runs 14 residues. The germline gives CDR1 SGHNT, CDR2 YYREEE (reference sequence). The J segment lost 0 bases and the V segment lost 3 bases, leaving 3 bases of the junction unmatched. The CDR3 DNA reads TGTGCCAGCAGCTCGGGGGGTTTCTCCTACGAGCAGTACTTC. This encodes CASSSGGFSYEQYF.

This clonotype has only one observation. The rearrangement uses TRBV5-1 and TRBJ2-5; no firm D call. CDR1 is SGHRS and CDR2 is YFSETQ in the germline V gene. V lost 3 bases to trimming and J lost 2 bases, with 14 bases between them. CDR3 length: 15 residues. The CDR3 spells CASSSVWASQETQYF. CDR3 sequence (DNA): TGCGCCAGCAGCTCCGTGTGGGCCAGTCAAGAGACCCAGTACTTC.

This chain uses TRBV18 with TRBJ1-3, with D possibly being TRBD1 (5 bases). V lost 3 bases and J lost 0, with 9 bases in between. The CDR3 is made up of 15 amino acids. Germline V CDR1 and CDR2: KGHSH, LQKENI. The CDR3 nucleotides read TGTGCCAGCTCACCGTCCCAGGGCTCTGGAAACACCATATATTTT. Translated, it gives CASSPSQGSGNTIYF.